This is a list of T cell receptor beta chains from one sample in a study of regulatory T cells in long-lasting Graves disease. TCRdb re-analysed the multiplex PCR reads in MiXCR, keeping a single row per CDR3 protein. The sample shows approximately 350,000 distinct CDR3 sequences, roughly 24% of them seen only once. Sequences were derived from peripheral blood mononuclear cells (PBMCs), sampled when the disease was refractory, from a patient treated with antithyroid drugs. The source is a middle-aged woman with Graves disease. Each CDR3 is given with its conserved first and last residue. A D gene is named only where the DNA matches it firmly. Clone size is given for some rows only: seen once, a few or many times, or a class if the clone is expanded.

many	TRBV6-1	TRBD2	TRBJ2-4	TGTGCCAGCACCGCGGGAGGAGCCAAAAACATTCAGTACTTC	CASTAGGAKNIQYF
few	TRBV20-1	.	TRBJ2-7	TGCAGTGCTAGAGCCGTTTCCTACGAGCAGTACTTC	CSARAVSYEQYF
few	TRBV28	TRBD2	TRBJ2-3	TGTGCCAGCAGTTCACCGGGAGGGCAGGGTACGCAGTATTTT	CASSSPGGQGTQYF
few	TRBV9	TRBD2	TRBJ2-2	TGTGCCAGCAGCGCAGGACTAGCGGGCGACACCGGGGAGCTGTTTTTT	CASSAGLAGDTGELFF
few	TRBV6-2/TRBV6-3	TRBD1	TRBJ1-1	TGTGCCAGCAGTTACGACCCAGACCGGACAGGGGAAACTGAAGCTTTCTTT	CASSYDPDRTGETEAFF
.	TRBV18	.	TRBJ2-5	TGTGCCAGCTCAACAACTTTACAAGAGACCCAGTACTTC	CASSTTLQETQYF
many	TRBV12-3/TRBV12-4	.	TRBJ2-2	TGTGCCAGCAGTCGGACGATGAACACCGGGGAGCTGTTTTTT	CASSRTMNTGELFF
many	TRBV24-1	.	TRBJ2-7	TGTGCCACCTCGAGGAACAGGAGGCTCTACGAGCAGTACTTC	CATSRNRRLYEQYF
.	TRBV7-9	.	TRBJ2-7	TGTGCCAGCAGCCCGGACCCAGGAGGCGAGCAGTACTTC	CASSPDPGGEQYF
many	TRBV28	.	TRBJ1-2	TGTGCCAGCAGCCGAGGAGGGACGCGCTATGGCTACACCTTC	CASSRGGTRYGYTF
many	TRBV2	.	TRBJ2-5	TGTGCCAGCTCAGGTTTTTACGCTAGGGCGCGAGAGACCCAGTACTTC	CASSGFYARARETQYF
.	TRBV20-1	.	TRBJ1-5	TGCAGTGCTAGAGATCGAGACAGAAATTATAGCAATCAGCCCCAGCATTTT	CSARDRDRNYSNQPQHF
many	TRBV20-1	.	TRBJ2-5	TGCAGTGTCCGGGCAGGGGCGGCCCAAGAGACCCAGTACTTC	CSVRAGAAQETQYF
many	TRBV28	.	TRBJ2-7	TGTGCCAGCAGCTCTCCTTCGGGGTACGAGCAGTACTTC	CASSSPSGYEQYF
few	TRBV6-1	TRBD1	TRBJ1-2	TGTGCCAGCAGTCAGACAGGGGGCCTAGATGGATCTGGCTACACCTTC	CASSQTGGLDGSGYTF
.	TRBV2	.	TRBJ2-1	TGTGCCAGCAGGTCCCCGCTGGGTGAGCAGTTCTTC	CASRSPLGEQFF
many	TRBV7-2	TRBD2	TRBJ2-7	TGTGCCAGCAGCTCCCCGATATTAGCGGGAGGGCTCGCCTACGAGCAGTACTTC	CASSSPILAGGLAYEQYF
.	TRBV6-2/TRBV6-3	TRBD1	TRBJ1-1	TGTGCCAGCAGACTAAAAAAATTGGACAGGCGAGTAAAAAACACTGAAGCTTTCTTT	CASRLKKLDRRVKNTEAFF
.	TRBV15	TRBD2	TRBJ2-7	TGTGCCACCAGCAGAGATAAGGCAGCGGGAGTGTCCTACGAGCAGTACTTC	CATSRDKAAGVSYEQYF
few	TRBV28	.	TRBJ1-6	TGTGCCAGCAGTTCGGGAGGGGTAGGGTCACCCCTCCACTTT	CASSSGGVGSPLHF
.	TRBV29-1	TRBD2	TRBJ2-1	TGCAGCGTTGAAGATGGCGCCAGGGGTAGGCTAGCGGGAGCTGCCAATGAGCAGTTCTTC	CSVEDGARGRLAGAANEQFF
.	TRBV20-1	TRBD2	TRBJ2-1	TGCAGTGCTCGGACTAGCGGGAGTCACAATGAGCAGTTCTTC	CSARTSGSHNEQFF
.	TRBV30	.	TRBJ1-1	TGTGCCTGGAGGCGTTTTGGGGGGGTGAACACTGAAGCTTTCTTT	CAWRRFGGVNTEAFF
many	TRBV6-1	TRBD1	TRBJ2-2	TGTGCCAGCTGGTCAACCCGGACAGGGGGGGCCGGGGAGCTGTTTTTT	CASWSTRTGGAGELFF
.	TRBV20-1	.	TRBJ1-1	TGCAGTGCTAGAGTCCTAGGGGCTGAAGCTTTCTTT	CSARVLGAEAFF
few	TRBV14	.	TRBJ2-7	TGTGCCAGCAGCCAAGTGGCAGGGTTCCCGTACGAGCAGTACTTC	CASSQVAGFPYEQYF
many	TRBV29-1	TRBD1	TRBJ2-7	TGCAGCGTTGAAGTACCGGGACAGGGGGCCTACGAGCAGTACTTC	CSVEVPGQGAYEQYF
few	TRBV27	.	TRBJ1-4	TGTGCCAGCAGTTCCGCTGGACAGTTAACCTCAACTAATGAAAAACTGTTTTTT	CASSSAGQLTSTNEKLFF
few	TRBV12-3/TRBV12-4	.	TRBJ2-2	TGTGCCAGACCCCAAGACTCGAACACCGGGGAGCTGTTTTTT	CARPQDSNTGELFF
many	TRBV7-9	TRBD2	TRBJ2-7	TGTGCCAGCAGCTTGGCGACTAGCGGACCAATAACCTACGAGCAGTACTTC	CASSLATSGPITYEQYF
many	TRBV27	.	TRBJ2-3	TGTGCCAGCAGTTTAAGCCGAAGGGTAGATACGCAGTATTTT	CASSLSRRVDTQYF
many	TRBV12-3/TRBV12-4	.	TRBJ2-5	TGTGCCAGCAGTTTCCCGTTTCCCCGCCTGGAGACCCAGTACTTC	CASSFPFPRLETQYF
.	TRBV28	.	TRBJ2-3	TGTGCCACCCGGGGCACAGATACGCAGTATTTT	CATRGTDTQYF
many	TRBV28	TRBD1	TRBJ2-7	TGTGCCAGCAGTTCACCGGGACAGGGGGCGTACGAGCAGTACTTC	CASSSPGQGAYEQYF
.	TRBV11-1	TRBD1	TRBJ1-5	TGTGCCAGCAGCTTCGACAGGGTTGGTCAGCCCCAGCATTTT	CASSFDRVGQPQHF
few	TRBV30	.	TRBJ1-1	TGTGCCTGGAGTGTACTAACGGGGACTGAAGCTTTCTTT	CAWSVLTGTEAFF
many	TRBV12-3/TRBV12-4	.	TRBJ1-1	TGTGCCAGCAGTTTGGCCAGGAACACTGAAGCTTTCTTT	CASSLARNTEAFF
many	TRBV12-3/TRBV12-4	.	TRBJ1-5	TGTGCCAGCAGTTTAGGCAGCCGCGGAAGGCCCCAGCATTTT	CASSLGSRGRPQHF
many	TRBV6-1	TRBD2	TRBJ2-5	TGTGCCAGCATTCTTTTAGCGGGAGGGCCGGAGCAGTACTTC	CASILLAGGPEQYF
once	TRBV10-3	TRBD2	TRBJ2-3	TGTGCCATCAGTGAGTCCCGCGGACTAGGTGCCACAGATACGCAGTATTTT	CAISESRGLGATDTQYF
.	TRBV5-1	.	TRBJ2-5	TGCGCCAGCAGCGCGCTGATATGGACTGCCCTCCAAGAGACCCAGTACTTC	CASSALIWTALQETQYF